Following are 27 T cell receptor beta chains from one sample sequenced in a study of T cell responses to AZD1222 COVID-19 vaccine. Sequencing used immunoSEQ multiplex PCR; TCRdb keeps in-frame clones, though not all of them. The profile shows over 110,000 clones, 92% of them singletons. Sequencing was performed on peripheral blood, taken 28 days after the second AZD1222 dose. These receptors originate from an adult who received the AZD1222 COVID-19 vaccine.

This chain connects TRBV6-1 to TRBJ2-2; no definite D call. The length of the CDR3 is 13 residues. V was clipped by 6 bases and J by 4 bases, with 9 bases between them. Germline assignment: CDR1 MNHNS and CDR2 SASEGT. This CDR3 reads CASSLGSTGELFF. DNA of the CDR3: TGTGCCAGCAGCCTTGGCAGCACCGGGGAGCTGTTTTTT.

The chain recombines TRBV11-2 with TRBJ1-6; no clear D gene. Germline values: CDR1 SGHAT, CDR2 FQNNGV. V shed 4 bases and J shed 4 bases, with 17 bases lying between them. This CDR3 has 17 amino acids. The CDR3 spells CASSSQPKGSYNSPLHF. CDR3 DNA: TGTGCCAGCAGCTCTCAGCCCAAGGGCAGTTATAATTCACCCCTCCACTTT.

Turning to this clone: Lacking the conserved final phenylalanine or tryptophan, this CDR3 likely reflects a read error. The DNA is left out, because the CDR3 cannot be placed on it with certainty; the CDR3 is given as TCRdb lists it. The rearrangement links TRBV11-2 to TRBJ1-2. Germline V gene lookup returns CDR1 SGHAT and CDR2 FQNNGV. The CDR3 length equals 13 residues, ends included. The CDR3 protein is CASSLDSGSPHFQ.

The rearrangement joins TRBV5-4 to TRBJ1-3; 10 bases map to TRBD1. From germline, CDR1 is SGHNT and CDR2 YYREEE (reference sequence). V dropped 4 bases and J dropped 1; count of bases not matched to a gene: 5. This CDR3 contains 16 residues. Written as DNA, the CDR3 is TGTGCCAGCAGCCCTGGGACAGGGGTTTCTGGAAACACCATATATTTT. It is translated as CASSPGTGVSGNTIYF. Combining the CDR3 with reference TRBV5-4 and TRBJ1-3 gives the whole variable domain ETGVTQSPTHLIKTRGQQVTLRCSSQSGHNTVSWYQQALGQGPQFIFQYYREEENGRGNFPPRFSGLQFPNYSSELNVNALELDDSALYLCASSPGTGVSGNTIYFGEGSWLTVV.

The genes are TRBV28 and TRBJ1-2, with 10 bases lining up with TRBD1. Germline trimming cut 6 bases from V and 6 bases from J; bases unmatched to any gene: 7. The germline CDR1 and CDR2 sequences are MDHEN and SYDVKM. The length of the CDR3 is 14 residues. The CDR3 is CASSPRQGAHGYTF. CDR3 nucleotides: TGTGCCAGCAGCCCTAGACAGGGGGCCCATGGCTACACCTTC.

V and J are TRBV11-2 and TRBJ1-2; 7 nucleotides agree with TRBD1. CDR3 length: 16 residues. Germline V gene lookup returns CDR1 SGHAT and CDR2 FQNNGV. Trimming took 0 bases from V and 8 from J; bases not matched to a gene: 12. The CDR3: CASSLDLKGAALGYTF. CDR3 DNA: TGTGCCAGCAGCTTAGATCTGAAGGGGGCGGCTTTGGGCTACACCTTC.

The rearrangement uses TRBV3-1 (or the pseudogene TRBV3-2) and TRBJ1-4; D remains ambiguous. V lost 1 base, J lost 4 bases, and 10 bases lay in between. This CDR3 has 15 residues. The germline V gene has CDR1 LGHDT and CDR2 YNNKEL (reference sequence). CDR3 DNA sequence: TGTGCCAGCAGCCAAGCCTCCGGGATTAATGAAAAACTGTTTTTT. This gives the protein CASSQASGINEKLFF.

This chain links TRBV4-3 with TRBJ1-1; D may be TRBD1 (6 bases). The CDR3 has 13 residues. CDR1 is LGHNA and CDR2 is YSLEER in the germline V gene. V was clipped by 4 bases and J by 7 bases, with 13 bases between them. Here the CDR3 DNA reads TGCGCCAGCAGCCCACAGCAGGGGAGTGAAGCTTTCTTT. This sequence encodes CASSPQQGSEAFF.

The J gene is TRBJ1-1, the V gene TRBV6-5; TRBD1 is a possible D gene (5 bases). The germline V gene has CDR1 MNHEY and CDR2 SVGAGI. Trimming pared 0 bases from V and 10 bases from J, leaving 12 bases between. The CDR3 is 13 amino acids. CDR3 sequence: CASSYSQGGAAFF. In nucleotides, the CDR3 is TGTGCCAGCAGTTACTCGCAGGGCGGGGCAGCTTTCTTT.

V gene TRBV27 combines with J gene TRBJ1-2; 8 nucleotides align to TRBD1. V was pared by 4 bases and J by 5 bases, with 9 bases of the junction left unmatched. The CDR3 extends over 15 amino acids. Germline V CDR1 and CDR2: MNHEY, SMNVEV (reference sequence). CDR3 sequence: CASSSGQGISYGYTF. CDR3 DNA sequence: TGTGCCAGCAGTTCAGGACAGGGAATCTCGTATGGCTACACCTTC.

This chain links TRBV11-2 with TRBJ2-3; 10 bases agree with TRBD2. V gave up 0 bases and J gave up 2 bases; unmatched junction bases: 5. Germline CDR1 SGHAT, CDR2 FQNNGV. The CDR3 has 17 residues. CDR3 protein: CASSLEPSGRNTDTQYF. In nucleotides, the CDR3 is TGTGCCAGCAGCTTAGAGCCTAGCGGGAGAAACACAGATACGCAGTATTTT.

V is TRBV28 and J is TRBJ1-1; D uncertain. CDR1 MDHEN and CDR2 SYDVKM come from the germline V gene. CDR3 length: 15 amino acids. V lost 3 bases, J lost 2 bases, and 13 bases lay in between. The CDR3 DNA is TGTGCCAGCAGTTTTCAGGCCGAGGGTAACACTGAAGCTTTCTTT. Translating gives CASSFQAEGNTEAFF.

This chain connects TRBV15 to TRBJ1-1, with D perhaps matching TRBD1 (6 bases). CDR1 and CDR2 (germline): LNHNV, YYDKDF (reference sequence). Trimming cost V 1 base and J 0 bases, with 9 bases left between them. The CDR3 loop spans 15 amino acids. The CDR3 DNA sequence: TGTGCCACCAGCAGAGGGACAGCCATGAACACTGAAGCTTTCTTT. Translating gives CATSRGTAMNTEAFF.

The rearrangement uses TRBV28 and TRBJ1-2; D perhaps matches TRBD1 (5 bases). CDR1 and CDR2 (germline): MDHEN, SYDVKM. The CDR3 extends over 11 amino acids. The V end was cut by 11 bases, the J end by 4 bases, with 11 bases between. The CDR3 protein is CALSGGYGYTF. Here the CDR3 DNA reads TGTGCCCTGTCTGGGGGCTATGGCTACACCTTC.

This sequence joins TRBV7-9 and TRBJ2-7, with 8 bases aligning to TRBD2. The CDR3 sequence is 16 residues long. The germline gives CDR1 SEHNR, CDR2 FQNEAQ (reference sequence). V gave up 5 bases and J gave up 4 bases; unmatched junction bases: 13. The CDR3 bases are TGTGCCAGCAGCCAAATTCTCCTAGCGGGTGGATACGAGCAGTACTTC. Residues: CASSQILLAGGYEQYF.

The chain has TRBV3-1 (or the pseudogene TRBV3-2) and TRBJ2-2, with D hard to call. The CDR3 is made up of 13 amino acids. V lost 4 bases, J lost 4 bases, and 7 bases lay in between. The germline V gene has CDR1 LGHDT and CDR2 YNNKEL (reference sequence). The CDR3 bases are TGTGCCAGCAGCCCCTTTGGCACCGGGGAGCTGTTTTTT. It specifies CASSPFGTGELFF.

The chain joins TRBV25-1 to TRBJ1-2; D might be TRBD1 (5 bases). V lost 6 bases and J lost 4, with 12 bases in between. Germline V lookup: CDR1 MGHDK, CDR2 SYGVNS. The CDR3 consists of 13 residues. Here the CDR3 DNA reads TGTGCCAGCAGGGGGCGGGACCCCTATGGCTACACCTTC. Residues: CASRGRDPYGYTF.

The CDR3, as DNA: TGTGCCTGGAGTCGCCAGAAGAACACTGAAGCTTTCTTT. As protein: CAWSRQKNTEAFF. The rearrangement links TRBV30 to TRBJ1-1; D remains ambiguous. V was pared by 2 bases and J by 1 base, with 8 bases between. This CDR3 contains 13 residues. Germline CDR1 reads GTSNPN; CDR2 reads SVGIG (reference sequence). Full variable domain (remainder filled in from reference TRBV30 and TRBJ1-1): SQTIHQWPATLVQPVGSPLSLECTVEGTSNPNLYWYRQAAGRGLQLLFYSVGIGQISSEVPQNLSASRPQDRQFILSSKKLLLSDSGFYLCAWSRQKNTEAFFGQGTRLTVV.

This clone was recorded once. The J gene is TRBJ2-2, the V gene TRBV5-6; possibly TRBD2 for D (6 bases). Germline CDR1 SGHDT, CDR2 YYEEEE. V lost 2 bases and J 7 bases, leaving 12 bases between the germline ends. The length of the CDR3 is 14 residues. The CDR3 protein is CASSFPTRNGELFF. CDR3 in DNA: TGTGCCAGCAGCTTCCCGACTAGAAACGGGGAGCTGTTTTTT.

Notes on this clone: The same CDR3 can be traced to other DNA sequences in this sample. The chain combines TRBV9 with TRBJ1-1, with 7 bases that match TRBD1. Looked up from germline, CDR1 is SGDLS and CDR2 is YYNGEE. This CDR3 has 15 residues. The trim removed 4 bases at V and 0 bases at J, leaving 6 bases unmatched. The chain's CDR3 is CASSPRGQLNTEAFF. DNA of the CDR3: TGTGCCAGCAGCCCTCGGGGACAGCTGAACACTGAAGCTTTCTTT.

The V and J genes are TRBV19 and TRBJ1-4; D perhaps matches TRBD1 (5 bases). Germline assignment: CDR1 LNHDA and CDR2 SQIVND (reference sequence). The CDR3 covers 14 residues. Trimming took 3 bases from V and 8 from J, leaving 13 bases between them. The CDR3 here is CASSIRGEVEKLFF. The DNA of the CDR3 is TGTGCCAGTAGTATCCGGGGGGAAGTCGAAAAACTGTTTTTT. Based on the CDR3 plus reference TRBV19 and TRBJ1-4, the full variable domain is DGGITQSPKYLFRKEGQNVTLSCEQNLNHDAMYWYRQDPGQGLRLIYYSQIVNDFQKGDIAEGYSVSREKKESFPLTVTSAQKNPTAFYLCASSIRGEVEKLFFGSGTQLSVL.

CDR3 DNA sequence: TGCGCCAGCAGCGGCGGGACAGGAGGCGGCTACACCTTC. Protein sequence: CASSGGTGGGYTF. The rearrangement links TRBV5-1 to TRBJ1-2; 8 nucleotides align to TRBD1. Trimming at V came to 4 bases and at J to 8 bases, leaving 7 bases not matched to a gene. Looked up from germline, CDR1 is SGHRS and CDR2 is YFSETQ. The CDR3 is 13 amino acids.

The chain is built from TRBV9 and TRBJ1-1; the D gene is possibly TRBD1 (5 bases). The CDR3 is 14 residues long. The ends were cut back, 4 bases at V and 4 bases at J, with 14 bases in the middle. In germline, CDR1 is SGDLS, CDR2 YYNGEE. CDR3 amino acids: CASSKGRGSTEAFF. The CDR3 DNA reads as TGTGCCAGCAGCAAGGGGAGGGGAAGCACTGAAGCTTTCTTT. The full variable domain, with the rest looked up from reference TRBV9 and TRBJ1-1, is DSGVTQTPKHLITATGQRVTLRCSPRSGDLSVYWYQQSLDQGLQFLIQYYNGEERAKGNILERFSAQQFPDLHSELNLSSLELGDSALYFCASSKGRGSTEAFFGQGTRLTVV.

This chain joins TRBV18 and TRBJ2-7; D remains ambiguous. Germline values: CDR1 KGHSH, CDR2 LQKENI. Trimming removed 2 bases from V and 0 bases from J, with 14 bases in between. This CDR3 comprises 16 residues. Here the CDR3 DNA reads TGTGCCAGCTCACCAGGAGATTTAATAAGCTCCTACGAGCAGTACGTC. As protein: CASSPGDLISSYEQYV.

DNA of the CDR3: TGTGCCAGCAGTGAAACAGGAAATGAGCAGTTCTTC. Its protein product is CASSETGNEQFF. The V call is TRBV6-4, the J call TRBJ2-1; D possibly corresponds to TRBD1 (5 bases). The CDR3 loop spans 12 amino acids. Germline V gene lookup returns CDR1 MRHNA and CDR2 SNTAGT. The V and J ends lost 3 bases and 7 bases respectively, with 7 bases between them.

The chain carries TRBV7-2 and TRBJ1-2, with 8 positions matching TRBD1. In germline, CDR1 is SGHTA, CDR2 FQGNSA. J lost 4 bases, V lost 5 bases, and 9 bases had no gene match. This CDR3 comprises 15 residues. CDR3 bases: TGTGCCAGCAGCCCCAACAGGGGGGAGGGCTATGGCTACACCTTC. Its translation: CASSPNRGEGYGYTF.

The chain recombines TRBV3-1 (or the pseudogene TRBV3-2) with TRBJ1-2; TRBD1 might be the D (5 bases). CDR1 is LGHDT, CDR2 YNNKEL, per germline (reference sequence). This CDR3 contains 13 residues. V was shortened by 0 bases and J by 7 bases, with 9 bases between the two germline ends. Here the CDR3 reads CASSQEGVRGYTF. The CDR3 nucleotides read TGTGCCAGCAGCCAAGAAGGGGTGCGTGGCTACACCTTC.